These T cell receptor beta chains were read from a single sample in a study of cytomegalovirus exposure and HLA in healthy donors. Repertoires were generated with immunoSEQ multiplex PCR, while TCRdb's copy carries only in-frame clones and drops some. The sample has approximately 160,000 clones; more than 70% are singletons. The sample comprised PBMCs. The receptors were gathered from a boy between 2 and 15 years old in good health and CMV-seronegative. Each CDR3 is given with its conserved first and last residue. Fields, in order: J gene, V gene, CDR3 protein.

J gene: TRBJ1-6
V gene: TRBV6-1
CDR3 protein: CASSDRQGTNSPLHF

J gene: TRBJ2-3
V gene: TRBV19
CDR3 protein: CASSIAQGGPDTQYF

J gene: TRBJ1-1
V gene: TRBV5-1
CDR3 protein: CASSGQGADYTEAFF

J gene: TRBJ1-2
V gene: TRBV6-5
CDR3 protein: CASSLQGAYGYTF

J gene: TRBJ1-1
V gene: TRBV28
CDR3 protein: CASTGGAFLTEAFF

J gene: TRBJ2-1
V gene: TRBV5-4
CDR3 protein: CASSPGGAGRGLF

J gene: TRBJ1-2
V gene: TRBV11-2
CDR3 protein: CASSPYQGGGGYGYTF

J gene: TRBJ2-7
V gene: TRBV4-1
CDR3 protein: CASSQDGGQRYEQYF

J gene: TRBJ2-7
V gene: TRBV29-1
CDR3 protein: CSVENPGGSSYEQYF

J gene: TRBJ1-2
V gene: TRBV10-2
CDR3 protein: CASSEIKGTPYGYTF

J gene: TRBJ1-4
V gene: TRBV2
CDR3 protein: CASSEKGLGGNEKLFF

J gene: TRBJ1-5
V gene: TRBV19
CDR3 protein: CASSIGERGDNSNQPQHF

J gene: TRBJ1-1
V gene: TRBV29-1
CDR3 protein: CSVEKGGDEAFF

J gene: TRBJ1-2
V gene: TRBV7-6
CDR3 protein: CASSLASGTYYGYTF

J gene: TRBJ1-1
V gene: TRBV9
CDR3 protein: CASSMSHRGNTEAFF

J gene: TRBJ1-4
V gene: TRBV30
CDR3 protein: CAWSPDRGPPEKLFF

J gene: TRBJ1-5
V gene: TRBV28
CDR3 protein: CASSSGQGNQPQHF

J gene: TRBJ2-7
V gene: TRBV10-3
CDR3 protein: CAISVRGPDTLSGGAYEQYF

J gene: TRBJ2-7
V gene: TRBV20-1
CDR3 protein: CSARDGITSF

J gene: TRBJ2-7
V gene: TRBV5-4
CDR3 protein: CASSLAAAGGTYEQYF

J gene: TRBJ2-1
V gene: TRBV7-9
CDR3 protein: CASSLGLAGYNEQFF

J gene: TRBJ2-7
V gene: TRBV5-1
CDR3 protein: CASSLDIYEQYF

J gene: TRBJ1-1
V gene: TRBV4-1
CDR3 protein: CASSHGPTGKNTEAFF

J gene: TRBJ2-1
V gene: TRBV14
CDR3 protein: CASSALAVSSYNEQFF

J gene: TRBJ2-7
V gene: TRBV19
CDR3 protein: CASSPIPGHESYEQYF

J gene: TRBJ1-2
V gene: TRBV6-5
CDR3 protein: CASSYSRGQGYTF

J gene: TRBJ1-3
V gene: TRBV6-6
CDR3 protein: CASSYSRDRGRNTIYF

J gene: TRBJ2-5
V gene: TRBV7-3
CDR3 protein: CASSLVRGETQYF

J gene: TRBJ2-5
V gene: TRBV2
CDR3 protein: CASSFKQGGSETQYF

J gene: TRBJ1-1
V gene: TRBV9
CDR3 protein: CASSFYGRGSEAFF

J gene: TRBJ2-5
V gene: TRBV7-8
CDR3 protein: CASSLEGQGVTQYF

J gene: TRBJ1-4
V gene: TRBV30
CDR3 protein: CAWSGTPYNEKLFF

J gene: TRBJ2-3
V gene: TRBV6-6
CDR3 protein: CASRITGGPFTDTQYF

J gene: TRBJ2-2
V gene: TRBV5-8
CDR3 protein: CASSWELAGDRELFF

J gene: TRBJ2-5
V gene: TRBV6-5
CDR3 protein: CASSRAGQERETQYF

J gene: TRBJ2-7
V gene: TRBV10-3
CDR3 protein: CAIRGGDSYEQYF